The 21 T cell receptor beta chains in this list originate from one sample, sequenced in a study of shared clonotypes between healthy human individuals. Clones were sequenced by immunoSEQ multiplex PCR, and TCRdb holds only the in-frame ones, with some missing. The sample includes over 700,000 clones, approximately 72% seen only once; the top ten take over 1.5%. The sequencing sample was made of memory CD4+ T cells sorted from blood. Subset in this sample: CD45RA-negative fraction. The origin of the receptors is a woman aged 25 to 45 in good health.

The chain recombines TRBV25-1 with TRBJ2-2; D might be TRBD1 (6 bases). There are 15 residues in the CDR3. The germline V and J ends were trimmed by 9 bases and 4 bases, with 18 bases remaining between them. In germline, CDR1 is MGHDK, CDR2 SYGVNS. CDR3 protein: CARPLQGRATGELFF. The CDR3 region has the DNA TGTGCCAGACCGCTACAGGGACGGGCCACCGGGGAGCTGTTTTTT.

CDR3 amino acids: CATPARLAGGPPTDTQYF. For the CDR3, the DNA is TGTGCCACCCCTGCCCGACTAGCGGGAGGCCCCCCCACAGATACGCAGTATTTT. This chain uses TRBV2 with TRBJ2-3, with 13 bases identical to TRBD2. The V gene's germline CDR1 is SNHLY and CDR2 FYNNEI. J was trimmed by 2 bases and V by 10 bases; bases with no gene match: 15. The CDR3 is 18 amino acids.

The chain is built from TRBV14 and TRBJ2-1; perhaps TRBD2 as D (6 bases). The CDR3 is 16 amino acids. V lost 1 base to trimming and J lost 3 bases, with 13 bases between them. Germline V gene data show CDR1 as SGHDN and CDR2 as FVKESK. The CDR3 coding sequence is TGTGCCAGCAGCCAAGCGGTTAGCGGCCTCTACAATGAGCAGTTCTTC. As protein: CASSQAVSGLYNEQFF. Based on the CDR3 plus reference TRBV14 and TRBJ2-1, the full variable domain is EAGVTQFPSHSVIEKGQTVTLRCDPISGHDNLYWYRRVMGKEIKFLLHFVKESKQDESGMPNNRFLAERTGGTYSTLKVQPAELEDSGVYFCASSQAVSGLYNEQFFGPGTRLTVL.

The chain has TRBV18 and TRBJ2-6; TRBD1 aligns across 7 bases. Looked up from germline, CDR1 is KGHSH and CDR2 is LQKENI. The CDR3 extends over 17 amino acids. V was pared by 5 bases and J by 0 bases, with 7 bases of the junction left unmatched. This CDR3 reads CASSAQGVSSGANVLTF. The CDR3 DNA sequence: TGTGCCAGCTCAGCTCAGGGGGTTAGCTCTGGGGCCAACGTCCTGACTTTC.

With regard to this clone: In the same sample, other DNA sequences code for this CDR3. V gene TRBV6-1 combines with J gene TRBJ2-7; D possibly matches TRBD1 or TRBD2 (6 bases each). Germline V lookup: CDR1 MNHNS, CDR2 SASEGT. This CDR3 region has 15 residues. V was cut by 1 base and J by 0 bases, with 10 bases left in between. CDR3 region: CASSEGGAGSYEQYF. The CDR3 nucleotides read TGTGCCAGCAGTGAAGGGGGGGCCGGCTCCTACGAGCAGTACTTC.

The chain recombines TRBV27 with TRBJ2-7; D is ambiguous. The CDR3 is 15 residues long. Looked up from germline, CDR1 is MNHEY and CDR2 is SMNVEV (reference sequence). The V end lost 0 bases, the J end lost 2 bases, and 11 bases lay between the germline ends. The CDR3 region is CASSLSGSEPYEQYF. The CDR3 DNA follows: TGTGCCAGCAGTTTATCAGGGTCAGAACCCTACGAGCAGTACTTC.

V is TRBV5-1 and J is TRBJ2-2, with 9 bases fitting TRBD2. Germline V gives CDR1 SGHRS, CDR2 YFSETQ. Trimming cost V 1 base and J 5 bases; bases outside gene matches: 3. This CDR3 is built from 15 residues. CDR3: CASSLTAGGTGELFF. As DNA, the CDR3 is TGCGCCAGCAGCTTGACAGCGGGAGGAACCGGGGAGCTGTTTTTT.

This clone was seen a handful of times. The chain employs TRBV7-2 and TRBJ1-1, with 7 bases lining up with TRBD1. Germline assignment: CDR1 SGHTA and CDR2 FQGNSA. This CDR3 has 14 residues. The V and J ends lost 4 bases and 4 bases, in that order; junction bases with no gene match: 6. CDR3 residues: CASSSQGGPTEAFF. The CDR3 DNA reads TGTGCCAGCAGCTCGCAGGGGGGACCCACTGAAGCTTTCTTT.

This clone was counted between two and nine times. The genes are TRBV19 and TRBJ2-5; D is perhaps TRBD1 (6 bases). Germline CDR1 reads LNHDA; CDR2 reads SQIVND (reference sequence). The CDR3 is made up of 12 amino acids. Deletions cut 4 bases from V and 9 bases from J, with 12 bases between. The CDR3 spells CASSTPRGAQYF. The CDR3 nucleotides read TGTGCCAGTAGTACCCCCAGGGGAGCCCAGTACTTC.

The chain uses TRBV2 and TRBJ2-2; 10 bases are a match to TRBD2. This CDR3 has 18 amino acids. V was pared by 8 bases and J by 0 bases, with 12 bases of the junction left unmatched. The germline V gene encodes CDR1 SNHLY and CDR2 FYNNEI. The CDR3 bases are TGTGCCAGCTGGTCTTTGAGCGGGAGGGTCGCGAACACCGGGGAGCTGTTTTTT. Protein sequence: CASWSLSGRVANTGELFF.

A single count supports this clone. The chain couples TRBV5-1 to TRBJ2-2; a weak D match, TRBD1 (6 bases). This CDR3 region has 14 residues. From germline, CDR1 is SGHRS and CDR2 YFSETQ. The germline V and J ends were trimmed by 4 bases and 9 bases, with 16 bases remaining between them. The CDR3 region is CASSPDSTARELFF. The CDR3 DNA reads TGCGCCAGCAGCCCGGACAGTACTGCCCGGGAGCTGTTTTTT.

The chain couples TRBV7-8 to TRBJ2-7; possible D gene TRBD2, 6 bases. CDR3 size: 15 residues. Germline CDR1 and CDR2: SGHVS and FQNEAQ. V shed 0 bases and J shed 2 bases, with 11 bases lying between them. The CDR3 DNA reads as TGTGCCAGCAGCTTAGCGCGCGGGGTAACCTACGAGCAGTACTTC. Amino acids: CASSLARGVTYEQYF.

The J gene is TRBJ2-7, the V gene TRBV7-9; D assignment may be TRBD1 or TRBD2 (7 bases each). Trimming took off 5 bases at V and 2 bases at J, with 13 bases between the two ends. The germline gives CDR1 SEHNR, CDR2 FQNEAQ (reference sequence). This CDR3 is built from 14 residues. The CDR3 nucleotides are TGTGCCAGCAGCAGCGGGACAGATCCCTACGAGCAGTACTTC. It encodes CASSSGTDPYEQYF.

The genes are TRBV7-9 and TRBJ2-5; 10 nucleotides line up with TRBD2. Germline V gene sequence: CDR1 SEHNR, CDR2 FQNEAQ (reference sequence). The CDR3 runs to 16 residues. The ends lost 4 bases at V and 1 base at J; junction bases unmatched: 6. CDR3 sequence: CASSSRTSGIQETQYF. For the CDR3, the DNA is TGTGCCAGCAGCTCTAGGACTAGCGGAATCCAAGAGACCCAGTACTTC.

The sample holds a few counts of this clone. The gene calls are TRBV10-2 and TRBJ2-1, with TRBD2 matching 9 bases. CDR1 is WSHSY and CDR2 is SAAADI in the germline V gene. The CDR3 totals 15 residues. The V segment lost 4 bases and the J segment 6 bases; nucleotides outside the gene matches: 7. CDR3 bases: TGCGCCAGCAGTGGAGCGGGAGGCCCGACCAATGAGCAGTTCTTC. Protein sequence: CASSGAGGPTNEQFF.

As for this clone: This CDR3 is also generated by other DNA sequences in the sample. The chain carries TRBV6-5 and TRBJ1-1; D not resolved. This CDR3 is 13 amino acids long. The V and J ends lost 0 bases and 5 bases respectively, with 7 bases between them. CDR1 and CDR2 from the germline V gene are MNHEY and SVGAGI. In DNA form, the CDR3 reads TGTGCCAGCAGTTACTCGCCTGGAACTGAAGCTTTCTTT. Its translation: CASSYSPGTEAFF.

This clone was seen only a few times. CDR3 in DNA: TGTGCCAGCAGTTTACCCGCGGGAGAACTGAATGAGCAGTTCTTC. Translating gives CASSLPAGELNEQFF. The J gene is TRBJ2-1, the V gene TRBV28, with 7 bases fitting TRBD2. Per the germline V gene, CDR1 is MDHEN and CDR2 is SYDVKM. This CDR3 has 15 residues. After removal of 2 bases from V and 7 bases from J, the junction contained 8 bases not matched to a gene.

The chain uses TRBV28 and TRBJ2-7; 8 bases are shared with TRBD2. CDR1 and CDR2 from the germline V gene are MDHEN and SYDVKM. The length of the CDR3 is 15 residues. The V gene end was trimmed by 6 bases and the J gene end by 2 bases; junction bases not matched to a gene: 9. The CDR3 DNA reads TGTGCCAGCAGCAGAGAAGCGGGAGTAGCCTACGAGCAGTACTTC. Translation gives CASSREAGVAYEQYF. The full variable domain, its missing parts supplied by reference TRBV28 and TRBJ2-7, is DVKVTQSSRYLVKRTGEKVFLECVQDMDHENMFWYRQDPGLGLRLIYFSYDVKMKEKGDIPEGYSVSREKKERFSLILESASTNQTSMYLCASSREAGVAYEQYFGPGTRLTVT.

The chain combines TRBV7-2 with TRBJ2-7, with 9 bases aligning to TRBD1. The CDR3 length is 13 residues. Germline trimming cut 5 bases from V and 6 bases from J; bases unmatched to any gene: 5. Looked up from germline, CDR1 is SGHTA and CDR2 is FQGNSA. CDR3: CASSQQGASEQYF. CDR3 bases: TGTGCCAGCAGCCAACAGGGGGCGAGCGAGCAGTACTTC.

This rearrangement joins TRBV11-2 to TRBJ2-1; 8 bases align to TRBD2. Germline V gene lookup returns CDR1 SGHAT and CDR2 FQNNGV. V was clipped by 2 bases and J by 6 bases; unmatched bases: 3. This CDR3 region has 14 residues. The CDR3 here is CASSLRLALNEQFF. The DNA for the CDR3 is TGTGCCAGCAGCTTACGACTAGCGCTCAATGAGCAGTTCTTC.

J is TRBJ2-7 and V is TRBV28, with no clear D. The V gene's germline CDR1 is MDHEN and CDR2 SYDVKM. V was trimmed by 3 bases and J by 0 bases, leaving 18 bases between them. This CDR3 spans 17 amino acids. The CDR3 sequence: CASSFPLRAGSSYEQYF. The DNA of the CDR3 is TGTGCCAGCAGTTTCCCCCTCCGCGCAGGTTCCTCCTACGAGCAGTACTTC. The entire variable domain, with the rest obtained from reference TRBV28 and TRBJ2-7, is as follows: DVKVTQSSRYLVKRTGEKVFLECVQDMDHENMFWYRQDPGLGLRLIYFSYDVKMKEKGDIPEGYSVSREKKERFSLILESASTNQTSMYLCASSFPLRAGSSYEQYFGPGTRLTVT.